This T cell receptor beta chain was captured in a study of memory CD4+ T cells and cytomegalovirus serostatus. This clone has more than one count but fewer than ten. Its matching antigen is unknown. The CDR3 extends over 18 amino acids. Germline trimming cut 10 bases from V and 1 base from J; bases unmatched to any gene: 16. CDR1 and CDR2 (germline): ENHRY, SYGVKD. The sort gate was single viable CD3+CD4+CD8-CD45RO+ cells for memory CD4+ T cells. Serum IgG to CMV pp150, pp28, p38 and p52 defined serostatus. Total CD4+ T cells were enriched by CD4 positive selection. Profiled with immunoSEQ multiplex PCR; TCRdb holds only in-frame clones, not every one. Here the sample spans around 54,000 clones, over 65% being singletons. Study-level findings and limits: Each of roughly 65 CMV-associated TCRbeta sequences occurred in one to five individuals. Suggested: most of the CMV-linked TCR signature lies in CD4+ memory cells.

The sequence was collected from an adult in good health and CMV-seropositive. The sequenced sample consisted of memory CD4+ T cells from blood. The chain joins TRBV10-3 to TRBJ2-2, with 9 positions matching TRBD1. CDR3 sequence (DNA): TGTGCCACATATTGGGGGGACAGGGTCGGTTTGAACACCGGGGAGCTGTTTTTT. It encodes CATYWGDRVGLNTGELFF.